This T cell receptor (beta chain) was sequenced for a study of Ad26.COV2.S vaccination and SARS-CoV-2 variants. Study-wide background: Ad26.COV2.S, an intramuscular injection, was given once or twice 56 days apart.

Sequencing was performed with immunoSEQ multiplex PCR; in TCRdb, only in-frame clones are kept and a portion is missing. The data contain about 250,000 clones, more than 75% of them seen just once; the ten biggest clones take up around 3%. Treatment given: around 19 received Ad26.COV2.S at low or high dose, single or two shots; 5 received placebo; per-sample allocation not given. After the first vaccine or placebo injection, samples were drawn on day 63. The material was peripheral blood, obtained in a trial of Ad26.COV2.S vaccine versus placebo. The origin of this receptor is a person between 18 and 65 years old who received the Ad26.COV2.S COVID-19 vaccine or a placebo.

CDR3 protein: CASSDYMQFF. The DNA for the CDR3 is TGTGCCAGCAGTGACTATATGCAGTTCTTC. The chain combines TRBV2 with TRBJ2-1, with unresolved D. This CDR3 is 10 amino acids long. Looked up from germline, CDR1 is SNHLY and CDR2 is FYNNEI. Trimming took off 3 bases at V and 12 bases at J, with 6 bases between the two ends.